Listed below are T cell receptor beta chains from one sample, sequenced in a study of blood T cell repertoires in COVID-19. TCRdb keeps only in-frame clones here, not all; method: immunoSEQ multiplex PCR. The repertoire holds under 200,000 clones, with roughly 85% as singletons. The sample was peripheral blood. The source is a woman in her thirties with acute or convalescent COVID-19. CDR3s leave out the opening cysteine and the closing phenylalanine or tryptophan.

V	J	CDR3
TRBV7-3	TRBJ2-1	ASSLRTAYNEQF
TRBV9	TRBJ2-3	ASSVGGDTQY
TRBV6-5	TRBJ1-6	ASFERGHNSPLH
TRBV7-2	TRBJ2-7	ASSKGQTYEQY
TRBV28	TRBJ1-2	ASSFPRGGTGRSWYYGYT
TRBV12-3/TRBV12-4	TRBJ1-1	ASSLALVGAF
TRBV9	TRBJ2-2	ASSRNTGELF
TRBV4-1	TRBJ2-3	ASSQTGTSGRTDTQY
TRBV7-2	TRBJ2-1	ASSPRDYPHNEQF
TRBV19	TRBJ1-2	ASSFGQVDGYT
TRBV9	TRBJ2-1	ASSVELGGSYNEQF
TRBV4-1	TRBJ2-4	ASSQDLVGLAKNIQY
TRBV7-8	TRBJ2-2	ASSHLASGDSDPNTGELF
TRBV7-8	TRBJ2-1	ASSLGHAGTSGYNEQF
TRBV28	TRBJ1-1	ASSLFAGNTEAF
TRBV28	TRBJ1-1	ASSSPGTLDTEAF
TRBV4-1	TRBJ2-2	ASSLIPPTQGGTGELF
TRBV9	TRBJ2-3	ASSVGTFTDTQY
TRBV29-1	TRBJ2-1	SARTGNGYNEQF
TRBV4-2	TRBJ2-7	ASSPEGDTSGEQY
TRBV7-7	TRBJ2-3	ASSFTGGSTDTQY
TRBV6-2/TRBV6-3	TRBJ2-7	ASSYTSGTGTNEQY
TRBV5-4	TRBJ2-7	ASSSTGGFGYEQY
TRBV19	TRBJ1-2	ASSDRAPYGYT
TRBV29-1	TRBJ1-1	SVEGGTVTEAF
TRBV19	TRBJ1-2	ASSMWTVVANYGYT
TRBV28	TRBJ1-1	ASSLLGGVEAF
TRBV6-2/TRBV6-3	TRBJ2-1	ASSRRQGAIEQF
TRBV7-2	TRBJ2-3	ASSSGLSTDTQY
TRBV5-6	TRBJ2-1	ASRAFSPNEQF
TRBV19	TRBJ1-4	ASSRGEGREKLF
TRBV3-1/TRBV3-2	TRBJ2-7	ASSQVTAGGGRYEQY
TRBV30	TRBJ2-1	AWMGLAGGIFYNEQF
TRBV28	TRBJ2-3	ASSIVASGSGTDTQY
TRBV6-2/TRBV6-3	TRBJ2-1	ASSQLPRLAGGNEQF
TRBV28	TRBJ2-7	ASCSGRVYEQY